What follows is one T cell receptor (beta chain) and its context. The method was immunoSEQ multiplex PCR; TCRdb's version includes in-frame clones alone and lacks a portion of them. The sample lists a few hundred thousand clones, 65% to 90% occurring once. The sample is drawn from a study of blood T cell repertoires in COVID-19. Unmatched junction bases numbered 6, after V lost 4 bases and J lost 9 bases. Per germline, CDR1 MNHEY and CDR2 SMNVEV (reference sequence). This CDR3 is built from 15 residues. The rearrangement uses TRBV27 and TRBJ2-1, with 13 bases fitting TRBD2. Sequences were obtained from PBMCs or T cells enriched from blood (not recorded which). The clonotype was recovered from a woman between 18 and 29 years old who had recovered from COVID-19. CDR3 residues: CASSSRTSGSFEQFF. CDR3 nucleotide sequence: TGTGCCAGCAGTTCCCGGACTAGCGGGAGCTTTGAGCAGTTCTTC.